This T cell receptor (beta chain) is drawn from a study of T cells in Graves' hyperthyroidism and ophthalmopathy. Amplification yielded TCR beta CDR3 regions, with RNA transcripts as the source. With the HTBI primer set, the TCR CDR3 went through a first round of RT-PCR. TCRdb reprocessed the multiplex PCR reads with MiXCR, giving one entry per CDR3 protein. This table holds approximately 490,000 distinct CDR3 sequences, less than 25% found once. The V and J ends lost 1 base and 1 base respectively, with 11 bases between them. This CDR3 contains 15 residues. Per the germline V gene, CDR1 is LGHNA and CDR2 is YSLEER.

The TCR was taken from a woman between 65 and 79 years old with Graves' ophthalmopathy. The sample taken for sequencing was blood. This chain uses TRBV4-3 with TRBJ2-7; D remains ambiguous. The CDR3 DNA is TGCGCCAGCAGCCAAGGAAGGGCAAGGTCCTACGAGCAGTACTTC. This gives the protein CASSQGRARSYEQYF.